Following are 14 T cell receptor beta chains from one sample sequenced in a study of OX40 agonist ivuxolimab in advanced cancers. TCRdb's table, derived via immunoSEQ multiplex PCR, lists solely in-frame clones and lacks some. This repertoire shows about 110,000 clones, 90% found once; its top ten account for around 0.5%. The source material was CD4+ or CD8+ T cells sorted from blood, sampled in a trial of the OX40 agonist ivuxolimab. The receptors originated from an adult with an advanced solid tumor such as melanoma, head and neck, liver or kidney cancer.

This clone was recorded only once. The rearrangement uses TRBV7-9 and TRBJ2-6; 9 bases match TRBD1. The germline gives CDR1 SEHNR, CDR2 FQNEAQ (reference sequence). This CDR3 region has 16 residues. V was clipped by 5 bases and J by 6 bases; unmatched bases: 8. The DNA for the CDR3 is TGTGCCAGCAGCCGTGGACAGGGGAGTCAGGCCAACGTCCTGACTTTC. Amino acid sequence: CASSRGQGSQANVLTF.

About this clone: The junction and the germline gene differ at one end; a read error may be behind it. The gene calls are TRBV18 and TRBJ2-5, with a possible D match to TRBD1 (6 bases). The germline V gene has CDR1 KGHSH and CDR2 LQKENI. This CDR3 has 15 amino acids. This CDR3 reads CASSPIGTYQETQYF. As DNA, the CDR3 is TGTGCCAGCTCACCAATCGGGACATACCAGGAGACCCAGTACTTC.

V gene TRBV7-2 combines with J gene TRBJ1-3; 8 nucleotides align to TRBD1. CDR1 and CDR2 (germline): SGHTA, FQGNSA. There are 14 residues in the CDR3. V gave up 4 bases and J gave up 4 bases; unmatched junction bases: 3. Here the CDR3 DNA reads TGTGCCAGCAGCTCTGGACAGGGCGGAAACACCATATATTTT. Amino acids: CASSSGQGGNTIYF.

DNA of the CDR3: TGTGCCAGCAGTAGGTCCCGGGACAGGTACGAGCAGTACTTC. As protein: CASSRSRDRYEQYF. The V gene is TRBV6-6, the J gene TRBJ2-7, with 8 bases identical to TRBD1. Unmatched junction bases numbered 7, after V lost 5 bases and J lost 4 bases. The CDR3 loop spans 14 amino acids. Germline V lookup: CDR1 MNHNY, CDR2 SVGAGI (reference sequence).

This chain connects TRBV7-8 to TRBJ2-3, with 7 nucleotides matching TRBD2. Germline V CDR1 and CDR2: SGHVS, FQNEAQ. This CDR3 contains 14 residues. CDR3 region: CSSAGRTSTDTQYF. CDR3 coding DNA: TGTTCCTCAGCGGGGCGAACTAGCACAGATACGCAGTATTTT.

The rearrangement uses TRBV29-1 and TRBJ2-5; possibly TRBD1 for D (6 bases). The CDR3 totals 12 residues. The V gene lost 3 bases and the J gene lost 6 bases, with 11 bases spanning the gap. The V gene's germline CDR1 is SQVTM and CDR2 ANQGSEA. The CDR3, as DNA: TGCAGCGTTGACAGGGGCCATCAGACCCAGTACTTC. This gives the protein CSVDRGHQTQYF.

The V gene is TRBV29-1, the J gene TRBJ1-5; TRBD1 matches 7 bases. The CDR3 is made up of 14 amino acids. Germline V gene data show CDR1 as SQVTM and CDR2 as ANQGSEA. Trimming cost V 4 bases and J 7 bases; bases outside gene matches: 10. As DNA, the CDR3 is TGCAGCGTTGTGGAGGGGGCGGTGGACCAGCCCCAGCATTTT. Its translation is CSVVEGAVDQPQHF.

The CDR3 loop reads CASYRPAGAEAFF. CDR3 nucleotides: TGTGCCAGTTACCGTCCTGCGGGGGCTGAAGCTTTCTTT. The chain uses TRBV27 and TRBJ1-1; a possible D gene is TRBD1 (5 bases). Between the trimmed V and J ends, which lost 9 bases and 6 bases, there was a span of 17 bases. The CDR3 is made up of 13 amino acids. Germline loops: CDR1 MNHEY, CDR2 SMNVEV (reference sequence).

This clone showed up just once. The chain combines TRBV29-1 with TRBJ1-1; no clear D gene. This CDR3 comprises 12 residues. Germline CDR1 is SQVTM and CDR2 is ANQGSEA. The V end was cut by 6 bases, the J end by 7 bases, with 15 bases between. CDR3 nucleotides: TGCAGCGTGGATCCATCTAACCTTGAAGCTTTCTTT. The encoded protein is CSVDPSNLEAFF. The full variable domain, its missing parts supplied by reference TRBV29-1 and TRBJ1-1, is SAVISQKPSRDICQRGTSLTIQCQVDSQVTMMFWYRQQPGQSLTLIATANQGSEATYESGFVIDKFPISRPNLTFSTLTVSNMSPEDSSIYLCSVDPSNLEAFFGQGTRLTVV.

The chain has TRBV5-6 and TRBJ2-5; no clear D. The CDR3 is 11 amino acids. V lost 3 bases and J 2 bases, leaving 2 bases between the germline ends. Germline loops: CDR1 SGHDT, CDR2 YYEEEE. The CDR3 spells CASSSQETQYF. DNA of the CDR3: TGTGCCAGCAGCTCGCAAGAGACCCAGTACTTC.

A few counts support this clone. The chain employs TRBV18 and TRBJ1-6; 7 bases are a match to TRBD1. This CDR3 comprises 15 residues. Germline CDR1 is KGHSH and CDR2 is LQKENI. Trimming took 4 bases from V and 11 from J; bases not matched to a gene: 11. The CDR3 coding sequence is TGTGCCAGCTCACTGGCAGGACAGGCTTTCCCACCCCTCCACTTT. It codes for CASSLAGQAFPPLHF. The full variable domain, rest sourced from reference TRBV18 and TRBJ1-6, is NAGVMQNPRHLVRRRGQEARLRCSPMKGHSHVYWYRQLPEEGLKFMVYLQKENIIDESGMPKERFSAEFPKEGPSILRIQQVVRGDSAAYFCASSLAGQAFPPLHFGNGTRLTVT.

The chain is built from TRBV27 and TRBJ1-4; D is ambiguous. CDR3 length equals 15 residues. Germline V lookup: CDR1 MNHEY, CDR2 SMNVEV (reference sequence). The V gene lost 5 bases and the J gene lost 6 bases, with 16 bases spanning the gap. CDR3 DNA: TGTGCCAGCAGTACCTCCCTGACGAACTATGAAAAACTGTTTTTT. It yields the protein CASSTSLTNYEKLFF.

In DNA form, the CDR3 reads TGTGCCAGCAGCGGGGACCCCCTCGGGGAGACCCAGTACTTC. Translation: CASSGDPLGETQYF. The chain couples TRBV7-2 to TRBJ2-5; D is tentatively TRBD1 or TRBD2 (5 bases each). Germline V gives CDR1 SGHTA, CDR2 FQGNSA. The length of the CDR3 is 14 residues. Trimming took 5 bases from V and 5 from J, leaving 15 bases between them.

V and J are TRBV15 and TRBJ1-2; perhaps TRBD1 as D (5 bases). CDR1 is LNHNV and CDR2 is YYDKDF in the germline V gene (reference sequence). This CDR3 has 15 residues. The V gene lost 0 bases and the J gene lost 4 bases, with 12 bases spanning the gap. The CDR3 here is CATSRDQTGVYGYTF. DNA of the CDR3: TGTGCCACCAGCAGAGACCAAACAGGAGTCTATGGCTACACCTTC.